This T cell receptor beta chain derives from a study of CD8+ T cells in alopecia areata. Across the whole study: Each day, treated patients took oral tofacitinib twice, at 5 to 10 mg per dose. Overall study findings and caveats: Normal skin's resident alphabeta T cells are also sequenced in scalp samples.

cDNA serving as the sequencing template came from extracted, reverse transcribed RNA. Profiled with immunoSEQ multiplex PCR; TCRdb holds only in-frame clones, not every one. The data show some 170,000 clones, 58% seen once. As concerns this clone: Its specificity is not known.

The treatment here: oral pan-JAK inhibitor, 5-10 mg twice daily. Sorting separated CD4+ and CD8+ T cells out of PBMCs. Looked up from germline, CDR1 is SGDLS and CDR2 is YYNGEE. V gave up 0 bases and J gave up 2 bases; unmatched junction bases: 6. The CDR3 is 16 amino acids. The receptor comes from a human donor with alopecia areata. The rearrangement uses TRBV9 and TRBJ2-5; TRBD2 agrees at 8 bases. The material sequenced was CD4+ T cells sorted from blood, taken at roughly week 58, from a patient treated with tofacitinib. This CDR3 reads CASSVGSRGGQETQYF. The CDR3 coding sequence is TGTGCCAGCAGCGTAGGGTCTCGCGGGGGGCAAGAGACCCAGTACTTC.